These 25 T cell receptor beta chains were sequenced from one sample in a study of T-cell reconstitution after alpha-beta-depleted transplantation in children (dated by TCRdb to the mid-2010s). The protocol used for the library was PCR. The instrument given in TCRdb is Illumina HiSeq 2500. TCR libraries were prepared with molecular barcoding, using unique molecular identifiers to normalize TCRbeta repertoire quantification. TCRdb cleaned the public reads at Q25 with fastp, built clones with MiXCR and kept in-frame beta chains. For every CDR3 protein sequence, its rows merge into one entry that carries the most common genes and DNA. This sample holds approximately 85,000 distinct CDR3 sequences; roughly a sixth were observed only once. The ten largest make up 15% to 20% of the sample. The meaning of the sample's treatment or condition label: allogeneic hematopoietic cell transplantation with graft depleted of TCRalphabeta T cells and CD19 B cells.

Source: PBMCs, mostly from graft donor cells, taken 180 days after TCRalphabeta/CD19-depleted stem cell transplant. The receptors here all came from a male patient between 2 and 10 years old who had a stem cell transplant for acute lymphoblastic leukemia, so the T cells may come from the graft donor.

The chain couples TRBV12-3 or TRBV12-4 to TRBJ1-2; weak D call: TRBD1 (5 bases). This CDR3 contains 13 residues. V lost 3 bases and J 8 bases, leaving 13 bases between the germline ends. The CDR3 loop is CASSFGGMTGYTF. DNA of the CDR3: TGTGCCAGCAGTTTCGGGGGAATGACAGGCTACACCTTC.

The chain joins TRBV20-1 to TRBJ2-2; 8 bases are shared with TRBD1. CDR3 length equals 11 residues. J gave up 14 bases and V 3 bases, and 5 bases lay outside the gene matches. CDR1 is DFQATT, CDR2 SNEGSKA, per germline (reference sequence). The DNA for the CDR3 is TGCAGTGCTAGTCGCGGACAGGGTCTGTTTTTT. Encoded protein: CSASRGQGLFF.

This clonotype was observed a handful of times. This sequence joins TRBV27 and TRBJ2-4, with 8 bases identical to TRBD1. The ends lost 4 bases at V and 0 bases at J; junction bases unmatched: 11. The CDR3 length is 18 residues. The germline V gene has CDR1 MNHEY and CDR2 SMNVEV (reference sequence). The chain's CDR3 is CASSSPPDRVGAKNIQYF. In DNA, the CDR3 is TGTGCCAGCAGTTCCCCCCCGGACAGGGTCGGAGCCAAAAACATTCAGTACTTC.

This chain links TRBV18 with TRBJ2-5; D possibly corresponds to TRBD1 (5 bases). Germline-derived CDR1 and CDR2 are KGHSH and LQKENI. With 3 bases removed from V and 4 bases from J, the gap between germline ends came to 12 bases. CDR3 length: 14 residues. The CDR3 DNA follows: TGTGCCAGCTCACCTCAGGGCCCAGCAGAGACCCAGTACTTC. This sequence encodes CASSPQGPAETQYF. The whole variable domain, filled in from reference TRBV18 and TRBJ2-5, reads NAGVMQNPRHLVRRRGQEARLRCSPMKGHSHVYWYRQLPEEGLKFMVYLQKENIIDESGMPKERFSAEFPKEGPSILRIQQVVRGDSAAYFCASSPQGPAETQYFGPGTRLLVL.

The chain uses TRBV11-3 and TRBJ2-2, with 9 bases identical to TRBD2. CDR3 size: 16 residues. The germline V gene encodes CDR1 SGHNT and CDR2 YENEEA. J was trimmed by 1 base and V by 5 bases; bases with no gene match: 5. In nucleotides, the CDR3 is TGTGCCAGCAGCCCCTCGCGGGGGGGGAACACCGGGGAGCTGTTTTTT. This gives the protein CASSPSRGGNTGELFF.

This chain joins TRBV7-8 and TRBJ2-3; perhaps D is TRBD1 or TRBD2 (5 bases each). Between the trimmed V and J ends, which lost 3 bases and 5 bases, there was a span of 12 bases. Germline loops: CDR1 SGHVS, CDR2 FQNEAQ. The CDR3 length is 14 residues. The CDR3 loop reads CASSFGARGDTQYF. The CDR3 DNA reads as TGTGCCAGCAGCTTCGGGGCGAGAGGAGATACGCAGTATTTT.

This clonotype has ten or more counts. This chain links TRBV4-3 with TRBJ1-1; no firm D call. V was shortened by 0 bases and J by 1 base, with 9 bases between the two germline ends. The CDR3 loop spans 15 amino acids. The germline V gene encodes CDR1 LGHNA and CDR2 YSLEER. The CDR3 loop reads CASSQDLPENTEAFF. CDR3 bases: TGCGCCAGCAGCCAAGACTTACCAGAGAACACTGAAGCTTTCTTT.

This clonotype was seen a few times. The J gene is TRBJ2-2, the V gene TRBV7-2; no firm D call. The V end lost 1 base, the J end lost 0 bases, and 9 bases lay between the germline ends. The CDR3 consists of 16 residues. Germline V CDR1 and CDR2: SGHTA, FQGNSA. The CDR3 DNA reads TGTGCCAGCAGCTTAGATCCTCATCCGAACACCGGGGAGCTGTTTTTT. Its translation is CASSLDPHPNTGELFF.

This clonotype was counted a few times. CDR3 coding DNA: TGTGCCAGCAGCCGGACAGAGAGATACGAGCAGTACTTC. Amino acid sequence: CASSRTERYEQYF. This chain joins TRBV7-2 and TRBJ2-7; possible D gene TRBD1, 6 bases. The CDR3 length is 13 residues. The germline V and J ends were trimmed by 5 bases and 4 bases, with 12 bases remaining between them. The germline V gene encodes CDR1 SGHTA and CDR2 FQGNSA.

Here the CDR3 DNA reads TGTGCCAGCAGTACCCGGACCTACACCGGGGAGCTGTTTTTT. This gives the protein CASSTRTYTGELFF. The J gene is TRBJ2-2, the V gene TRBV27; D unclear. This CDR3 has 14 amino acids. V lost 5 bases to trimming and J lost 3 bases, with 10 bases between them. Germline lookup yields CDR1 MNHEY and CDR2 SMNVEV (reference sequence).

This clonotype was seen more than once but under ten times. V and J are TRBV7-2 and TRBJ2-3; 12 nucleotides line up with TRBD2. Germline values: CDR1 SGHTA, CDR2 FQGNSA. The CDR3 loop spans 16 amino acids. V dropped 2 bases and J dropped 4; count of bases not matched to a gene: 4. The CDR3 region has the DNA TGTGCCAGCAGCTTAAGGGCTAGCGGGGGGGCAGATACGCAGTATTTT. Its translation is CASSLRASGGADTQYF.

This clonotype was seen repeatedly, ten times or more. The rearrangement joins TRBV4-1 to TRBJ2-5; TRBD2 agrees at 8 bases. Germline trimming cut 0 bases from V and 2 bases from J; bases unmatched to any gene: 8. CDR1 is MGHRA, CDR2 YSYEKL, per germline. The CDR3 is made up of 17 amino acids. This CDR3 reads CASSQDQIAGGQETQYF. In DNA, the CDR3 is TGCGCCAGCAGCCAAGATCAGATCGCGGGGGGACAAGAGACCCAGTACTTC.

This clonotype was picked up many times. The chain joins TRBV12-3 or TRBV12-4 to TRBJ1-5, with D hard to call. The ends were cut back, 4 bases at V and 5 bases at J, with 6 bases in the middle. The CDR3 runs 12 residues. CDR3 DNA sequence: TGTGCCAGCAGTTCAAATTATCAGCCCCAGCATTTT. This translates into CASSSNYQPQHF.

This clonotype was detected ten times or more. The chain couples TRBV12-3 or TRBV12-4 to TRBJ1-1; maybe TRBD1 (5 bases). The CDR3 runs 15 residues. Deletions cut 5 bases from V and 4 bases from J, with 17 bases between. The CDR3 is CASSTQGRVGTEAFF. The CDR3 DNA is TGTGCCAGCAGTACCCAGGGCAGGGTGGGCACTGAAGCTTTCTTT.

This clonotype has more than one count but fewer than ten. The chain carries TRBV11-2 and TRBJ2-3, with 9 bases aligning to TRBD1. V was clipped by 3 bases and J by 2 bases; unmatched bases: 9. This CDR3 has 17 amino acids. Germline V gives CDR1 SGHAT, CDR2 FQNNGV. The CDR3 DNA is TGTGCCAGCAGCTTGGGACAGGGCTTAATATCCACAGATACGCAGTATTTT. Its translation: CASSLGQGLISTDTQYF.

This clonotype was detected only a few times. V is TRBV10-3 and J is TRBJ2-2; 9 bases match TRBD1. The ends lost 4 bases at V and 1 base at J; junction bases unmatched: 4. The CDR3 contains 16 residues. Germline CDR1 and CDR2: ENHRY and SYGVKD. This CDR3 is CAISVGQGGNTGELFF. The CDR3, as DNA: TGTGCCATCAGTGTGGGACAGGGTGGGAACACCGGGGAGCTGTTTTTT.

J is TRBJ2-7 and V is TRBV20-1; possibly TRBD1 or TRBD2 for D (5 bases each). The CDR3 is 13 residues long. V dropped 3 bases and J dropped 0 bases, with 9 bases sitting between them. Looked up from germline, CDR1 is DFQATT and CDR2 is SNEGSKA (reference sequence). CDR3 in DNA: TGCAGTGCTAGCCGGGACCACTCCTACGAGCAGTACTTC. This sequence encodes CSASRDHSYEQYF.

This clonotype was detected a few times. The J gene is TRBJ2-1, the V gene TRBV7-9, with D unclear. V was clipped by 0 bases and J by 3 bases, with 9 bases between them. This CDR3 contains 15 residues. CDR1 and CDR2 (germline): SEHNR, FQNEAQ (reference sequence). The CDR3: CASSLAESIYNEQFF. CDR3 coding DNA: TGTGCCAGCAGCTTAGCGGAGTCAATCTACAATGAGCAGTTCTTC.

The count of this clonotype is one. The chain links TRBV6-5 to TRBJ1-1, with D maybe TRBD1 (5 bases). The CDR3 has 13 residues. The germline V gene encodes CDR1 MNHEY and CDR2 SVGAGI. V shed 1 base and J shed 11 bases, with 14 bases lying between them. Here the CDR3 reads CASSYLNRGDAFF. In nucleotides, the CDR3 is TGTGCCAGCAGTTACTTGAATAGGGGCGACGCTTTCTTT.

This clonotype turned up a few times. This chain links TRBV5-5 with TRBJ2-7, with D possibly being TRBD1 (5 bases). The CDR3 sequence is 13 residues long. Germline CDR1 reads SGHKS; CDR2 reads YYEKEE (reference sequence). Trimming took off 2 bases at V and 7 bases at J, with 13 bases between the two ends. The CDR3 spells CASSLSRVREQYF. The DNA of the CDR3 is TGTGCCAGCAGCTTATCCAGGGTAAGGGAGCAGTACTTC.

The chain employs TRBV3-1 and TRBJ1-4; D uncertain. Trimming shortened V by 5 bases and J by 5 bases, and 12 bases separated the two germline ends. This CDR3 comprises 14 residues. CDR1 and CDR2 from the germline V gene are LGHDT and YNNKEL (reference sequence). The DNA for the CDR3 is TGTGCCAGCAGCAAGGTGGGAGGGAATGAAAAACTGTTTTTT. As protein: CASSKVGGNEKLFF. Complete variable domain (other parts from reference TRBV3-1 and TRBJ1-4): DTAVSQTPKYLVTQMGNDKSIKCEQNLGHDTMYWYKQDSKKFLKIMFSYNNKELIINETVPNRFSPKSPDKAHLNLHINSLELGDSAVYFCASSKVGGNEKLFFGSGTQLSVL.

This sequence joins TRBV30 and TRBJ2-6; D perhaps matches TRBD2 (6 bases). The CDR3 is 18 amino acids. V lost 4 bases to trimming and J lost 0 bases, with 19 bases between them. Germline CDR1 is GTSNPN and CDR2 is SVGIG (reference sequence). Here the CDR3 reads CAWTRRGGIFSGANVLTF. The DNA for the CDR3 is TGTGCCTGGACCCGAAGAGGAGGGATCTTCTCTGGGGCCAACGTCCTGACTTTC.

The J gene is TRBJ1-1, the V gene TRBV6-1; TRBD1 might be the D (6 bases). Looked up from germline, CDR1 is MNHNS and CDR2 is SASEGT. V lost 6 bases and J 4 bases, leaving 15 bases between the germline ends. The CDR3 runs to 14 residues. CDR3 coding DNA: TGTGCCAGCAGCCTCCGACAGGATTCCACTGAAGCTTTCTTT. Its protein product is CASSLRQDSTEAFF.

The chain couples TRBV6-1 to TRBJ2-2; tentatively, D is TRBD2 (7 bases). This CDR3 region has 16 residues. Deletions cut 6 bases from V and 3 bases from J, with 17 bases between. Germline-derived CDR1 and CDR2 are MNHNS and SASEGT. CDR3 nucleotide sequence: TGTGCCAGCAGCCGTGGGGGGGCTCTCGACACCGGGGAGCTGTTTTTT. Translating it yields CASSRGGALDTGELFF.

This clonotype was seen at least ten times. The rearrangement joins TRBV24-1 to TRBJ1-1, with 9 positions matching TRBD1. The V gene end was trimmed by 6 bases and the J gene end by 4 bases; junction bases not matched to a gene: 5. CDR3 length: 14 residues. Germline lookup yields CDR1 KGHDR and CDR2 SFDVKD. CDR3 region: CATSKGQGGTEAFF. CDR3 DNA: TGTGCCACCAGTAAGGGACAGGGAGGCACTGAAGCTTTCTTT.